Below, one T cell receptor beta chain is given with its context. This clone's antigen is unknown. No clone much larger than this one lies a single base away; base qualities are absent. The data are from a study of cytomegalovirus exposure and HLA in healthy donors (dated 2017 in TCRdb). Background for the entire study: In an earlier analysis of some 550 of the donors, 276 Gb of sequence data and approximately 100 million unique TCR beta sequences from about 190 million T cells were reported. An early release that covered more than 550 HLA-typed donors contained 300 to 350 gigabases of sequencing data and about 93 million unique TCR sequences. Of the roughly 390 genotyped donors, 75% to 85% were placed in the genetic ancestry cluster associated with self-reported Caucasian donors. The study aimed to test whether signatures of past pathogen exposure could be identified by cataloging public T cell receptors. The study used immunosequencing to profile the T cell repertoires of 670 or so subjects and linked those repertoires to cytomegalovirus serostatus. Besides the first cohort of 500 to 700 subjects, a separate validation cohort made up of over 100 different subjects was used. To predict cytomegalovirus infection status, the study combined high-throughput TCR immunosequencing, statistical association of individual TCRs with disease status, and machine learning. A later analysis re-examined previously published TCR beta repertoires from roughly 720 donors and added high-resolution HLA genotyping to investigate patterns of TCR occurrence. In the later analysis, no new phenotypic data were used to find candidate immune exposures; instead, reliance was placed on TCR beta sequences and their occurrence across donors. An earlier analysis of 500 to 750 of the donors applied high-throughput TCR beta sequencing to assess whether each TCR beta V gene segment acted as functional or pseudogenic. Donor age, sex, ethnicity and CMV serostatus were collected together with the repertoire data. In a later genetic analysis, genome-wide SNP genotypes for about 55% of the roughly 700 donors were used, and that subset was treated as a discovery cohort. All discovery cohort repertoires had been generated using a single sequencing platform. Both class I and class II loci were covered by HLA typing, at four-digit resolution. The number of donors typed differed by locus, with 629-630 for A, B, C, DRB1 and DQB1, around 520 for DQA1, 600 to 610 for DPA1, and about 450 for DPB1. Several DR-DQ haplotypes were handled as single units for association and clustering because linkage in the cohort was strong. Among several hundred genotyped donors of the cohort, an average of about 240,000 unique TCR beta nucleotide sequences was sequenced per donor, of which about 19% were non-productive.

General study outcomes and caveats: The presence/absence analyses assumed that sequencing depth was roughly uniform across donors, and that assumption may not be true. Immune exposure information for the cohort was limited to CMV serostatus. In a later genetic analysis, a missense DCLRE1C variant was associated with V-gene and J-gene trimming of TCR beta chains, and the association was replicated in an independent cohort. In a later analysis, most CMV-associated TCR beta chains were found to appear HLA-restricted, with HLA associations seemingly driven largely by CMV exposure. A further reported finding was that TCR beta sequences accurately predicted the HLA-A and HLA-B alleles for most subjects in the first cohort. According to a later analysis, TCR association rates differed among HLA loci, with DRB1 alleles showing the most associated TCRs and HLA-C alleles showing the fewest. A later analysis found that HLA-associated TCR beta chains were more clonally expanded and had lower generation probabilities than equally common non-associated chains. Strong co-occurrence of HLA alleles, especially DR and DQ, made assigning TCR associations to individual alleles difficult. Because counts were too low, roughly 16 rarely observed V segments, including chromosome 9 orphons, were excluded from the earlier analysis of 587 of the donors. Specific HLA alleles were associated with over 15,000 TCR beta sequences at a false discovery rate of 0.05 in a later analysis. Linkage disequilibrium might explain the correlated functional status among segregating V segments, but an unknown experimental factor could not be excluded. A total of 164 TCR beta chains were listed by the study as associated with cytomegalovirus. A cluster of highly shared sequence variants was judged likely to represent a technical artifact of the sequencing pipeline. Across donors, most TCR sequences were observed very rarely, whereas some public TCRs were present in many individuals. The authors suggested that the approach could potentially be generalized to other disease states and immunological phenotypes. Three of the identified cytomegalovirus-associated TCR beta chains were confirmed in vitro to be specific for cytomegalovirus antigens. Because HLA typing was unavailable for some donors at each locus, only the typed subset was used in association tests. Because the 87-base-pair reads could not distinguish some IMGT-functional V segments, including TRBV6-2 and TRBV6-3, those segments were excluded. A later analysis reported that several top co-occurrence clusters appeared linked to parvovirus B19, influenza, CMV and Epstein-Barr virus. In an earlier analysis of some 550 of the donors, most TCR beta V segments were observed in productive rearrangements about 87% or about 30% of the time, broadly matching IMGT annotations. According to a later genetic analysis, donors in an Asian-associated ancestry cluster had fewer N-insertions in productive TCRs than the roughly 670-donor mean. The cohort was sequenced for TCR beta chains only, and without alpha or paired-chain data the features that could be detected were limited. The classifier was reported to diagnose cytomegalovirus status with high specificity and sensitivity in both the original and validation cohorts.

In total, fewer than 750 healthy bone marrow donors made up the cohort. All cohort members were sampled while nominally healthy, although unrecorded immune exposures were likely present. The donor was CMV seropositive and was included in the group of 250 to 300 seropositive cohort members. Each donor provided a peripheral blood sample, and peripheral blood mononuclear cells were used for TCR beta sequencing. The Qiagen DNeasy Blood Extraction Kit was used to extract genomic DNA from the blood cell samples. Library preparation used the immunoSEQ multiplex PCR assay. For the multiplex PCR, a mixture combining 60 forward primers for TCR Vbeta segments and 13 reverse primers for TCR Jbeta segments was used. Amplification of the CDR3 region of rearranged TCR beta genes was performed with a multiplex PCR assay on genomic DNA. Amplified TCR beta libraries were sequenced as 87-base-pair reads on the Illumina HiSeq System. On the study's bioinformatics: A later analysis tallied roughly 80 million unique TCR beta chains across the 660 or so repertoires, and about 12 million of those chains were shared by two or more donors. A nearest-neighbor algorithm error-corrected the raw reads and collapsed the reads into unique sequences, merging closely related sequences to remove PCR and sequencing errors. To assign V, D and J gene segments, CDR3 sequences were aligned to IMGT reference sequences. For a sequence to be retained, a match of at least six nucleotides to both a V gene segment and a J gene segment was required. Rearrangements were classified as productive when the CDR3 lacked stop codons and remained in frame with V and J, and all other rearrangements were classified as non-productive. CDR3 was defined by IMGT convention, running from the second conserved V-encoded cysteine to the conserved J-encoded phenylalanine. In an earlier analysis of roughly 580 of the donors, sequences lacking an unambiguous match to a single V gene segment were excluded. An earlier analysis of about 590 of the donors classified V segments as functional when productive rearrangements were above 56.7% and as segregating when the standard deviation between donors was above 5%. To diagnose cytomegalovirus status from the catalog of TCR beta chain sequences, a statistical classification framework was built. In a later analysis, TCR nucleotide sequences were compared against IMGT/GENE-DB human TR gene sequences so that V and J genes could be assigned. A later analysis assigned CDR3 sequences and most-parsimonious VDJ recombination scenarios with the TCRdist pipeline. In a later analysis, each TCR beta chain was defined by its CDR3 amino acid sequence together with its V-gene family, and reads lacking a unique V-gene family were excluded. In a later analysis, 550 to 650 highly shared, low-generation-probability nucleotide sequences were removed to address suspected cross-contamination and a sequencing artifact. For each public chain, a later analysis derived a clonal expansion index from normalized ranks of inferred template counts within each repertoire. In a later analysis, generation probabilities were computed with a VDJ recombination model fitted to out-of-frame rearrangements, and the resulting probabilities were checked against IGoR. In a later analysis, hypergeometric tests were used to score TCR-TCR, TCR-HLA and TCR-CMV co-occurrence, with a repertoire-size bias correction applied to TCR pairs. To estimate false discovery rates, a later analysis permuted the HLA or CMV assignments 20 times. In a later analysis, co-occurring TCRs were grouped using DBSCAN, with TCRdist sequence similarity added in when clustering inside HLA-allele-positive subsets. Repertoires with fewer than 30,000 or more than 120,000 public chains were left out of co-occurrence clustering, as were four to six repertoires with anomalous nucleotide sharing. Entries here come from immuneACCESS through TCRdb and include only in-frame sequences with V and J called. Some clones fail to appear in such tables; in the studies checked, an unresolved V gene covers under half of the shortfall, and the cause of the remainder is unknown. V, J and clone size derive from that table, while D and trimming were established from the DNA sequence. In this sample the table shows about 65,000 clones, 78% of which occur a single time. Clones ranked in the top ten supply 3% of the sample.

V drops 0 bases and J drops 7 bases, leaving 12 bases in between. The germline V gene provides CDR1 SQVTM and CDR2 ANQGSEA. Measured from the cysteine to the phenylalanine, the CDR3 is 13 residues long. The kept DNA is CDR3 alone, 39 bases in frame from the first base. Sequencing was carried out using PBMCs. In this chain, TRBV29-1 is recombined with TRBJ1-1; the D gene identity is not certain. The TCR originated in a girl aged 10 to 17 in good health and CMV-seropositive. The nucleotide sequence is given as TGCAGCGTTGAAGAGGTGACGGGTGGTGAAGCTTTCTTT. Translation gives CSVEEVTGGEAFF.